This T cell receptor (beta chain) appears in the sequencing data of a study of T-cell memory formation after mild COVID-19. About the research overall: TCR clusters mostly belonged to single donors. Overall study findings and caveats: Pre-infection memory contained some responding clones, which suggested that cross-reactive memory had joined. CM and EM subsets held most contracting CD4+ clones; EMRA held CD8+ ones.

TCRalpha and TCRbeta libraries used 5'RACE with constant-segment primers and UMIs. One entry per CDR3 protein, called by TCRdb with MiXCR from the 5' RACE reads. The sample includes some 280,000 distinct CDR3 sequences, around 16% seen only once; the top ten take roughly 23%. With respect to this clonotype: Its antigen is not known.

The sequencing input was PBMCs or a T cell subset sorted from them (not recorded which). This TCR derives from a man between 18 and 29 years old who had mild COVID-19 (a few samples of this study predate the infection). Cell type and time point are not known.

The CDR3 nucleotides read TGTGCCAGCAGCTTTATCAGGGGGCAAGGCTCCTACGAGCAGTACTTC. This translates into CASSFIRGQGSYEQYF. The V gene is TRBV7-9, the J gene TRBJ2-7, with 8 bases lining up with TRBD1. V lost 3 bases, J lost 0 bases, and 7 bases stayed unmatched. Per germline, CDR1 SEHNR and CDR2 FQNEAQ (reference sequence). This CDR3 spans 16 amino acids.